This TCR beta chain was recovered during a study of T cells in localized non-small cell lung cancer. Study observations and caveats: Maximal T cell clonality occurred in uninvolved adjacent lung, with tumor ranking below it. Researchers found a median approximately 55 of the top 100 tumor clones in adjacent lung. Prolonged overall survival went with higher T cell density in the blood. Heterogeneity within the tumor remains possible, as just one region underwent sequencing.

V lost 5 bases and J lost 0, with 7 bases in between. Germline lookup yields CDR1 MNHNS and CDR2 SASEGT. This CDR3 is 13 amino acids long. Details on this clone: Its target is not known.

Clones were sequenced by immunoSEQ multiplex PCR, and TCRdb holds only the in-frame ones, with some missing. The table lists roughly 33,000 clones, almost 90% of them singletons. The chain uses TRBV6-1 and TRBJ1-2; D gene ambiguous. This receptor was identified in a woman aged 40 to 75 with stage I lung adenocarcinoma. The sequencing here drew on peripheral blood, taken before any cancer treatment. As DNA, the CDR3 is TGTGCCAGCAGTCAGGACGCTAACTATGGCTACACCTTC. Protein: CASSQDANYGYTF.